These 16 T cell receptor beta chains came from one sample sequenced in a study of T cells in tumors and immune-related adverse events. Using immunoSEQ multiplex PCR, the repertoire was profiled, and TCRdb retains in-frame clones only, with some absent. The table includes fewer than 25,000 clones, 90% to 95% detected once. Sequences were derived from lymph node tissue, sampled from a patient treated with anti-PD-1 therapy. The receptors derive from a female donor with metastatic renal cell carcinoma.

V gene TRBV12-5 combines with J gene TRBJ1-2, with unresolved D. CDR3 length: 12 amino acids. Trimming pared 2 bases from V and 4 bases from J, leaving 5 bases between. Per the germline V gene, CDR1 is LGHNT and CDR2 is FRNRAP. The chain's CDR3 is CASGLNSYGYTF. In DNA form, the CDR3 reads TGTGCTAGTGGTTTGAACAGCTATGGCTACACCTTC.

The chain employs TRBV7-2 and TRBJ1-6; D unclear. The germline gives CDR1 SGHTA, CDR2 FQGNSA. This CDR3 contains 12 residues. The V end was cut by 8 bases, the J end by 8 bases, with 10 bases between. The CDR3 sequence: CASGLNYSPLHF. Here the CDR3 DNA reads TGTGCCAGCGGGCTAAACTATTCACCCCTCCACTTT. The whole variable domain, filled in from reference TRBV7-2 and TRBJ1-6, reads GAGVSQSPSNKVTEKGKDVELRCDPISGHTALYWYRQSLGQGLEFLIYFQGNSAPDKSGLPSDRFSAERTGGSVSTLTIQRTQQEDSAVYLCASGLNYSPLHFGNGTRLTVT.

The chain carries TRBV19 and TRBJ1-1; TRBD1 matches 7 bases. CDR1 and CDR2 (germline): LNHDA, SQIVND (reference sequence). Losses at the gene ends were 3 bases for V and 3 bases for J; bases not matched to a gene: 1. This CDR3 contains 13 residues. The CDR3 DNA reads TGTGCCAGTAGTATCGGACAGGACACTGAAGCTTTCTTT. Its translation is CASSIGQDTEAFF. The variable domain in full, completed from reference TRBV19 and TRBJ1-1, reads DGGITQSPKYLFRKEGQNVTLSCEQNLNHDAMYWYRQDPGQGLRLIYYSQIVNDFQKGDIAEGYSVSREKKESFPLTVTSAQKNPTAFYLCASSIGQDTEAFFGQGTRLTVV.

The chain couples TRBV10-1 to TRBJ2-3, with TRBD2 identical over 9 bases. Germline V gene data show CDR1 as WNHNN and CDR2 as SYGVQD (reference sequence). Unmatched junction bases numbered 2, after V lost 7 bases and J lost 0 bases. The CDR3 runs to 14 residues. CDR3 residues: CASKAGGSTDTQYF. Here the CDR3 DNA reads TGCGCCAGCAAGGCGGGGGGGAGCACAGATACGCAGTATTTT.

The CDR3 DNA reads TGTGCCAGCACACAGGGGCCCGGGACTGAAGCTTTCTTT. Protein sequence: CASTQGPGTEAFF. The genes are TRBV2 and TRBJ1-1, with TRBD1 identical over 7 bases. J lost 5 bases, V lost 7 bases, and 7 bases had no gene match. The germline gives CDR1 SNHLY, CDR2 FYNNEI. The CDR3 is made up of 13 amino acids.

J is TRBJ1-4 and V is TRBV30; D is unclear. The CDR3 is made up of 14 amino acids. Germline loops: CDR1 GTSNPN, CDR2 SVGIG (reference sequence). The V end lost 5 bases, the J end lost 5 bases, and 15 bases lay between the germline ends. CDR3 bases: TGTGCCTGGGGTACTGGTTCGATGAATGAAAAACTGTTTTTT. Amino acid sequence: CAWGTGSMNEKLFF.

CDR3 bases: TGTGCCAGCAGCCAACCTCTAGCGGAGACCCAGTACTTC. Translation gives CASSQPLAETQYF. The J gene is TRBJ2-5, the V gene TRBV4-2, with D perhaps matching TRBD2 (6 bases). Germline V lookup: CDR1 LGHNA, CDR2 YNFKEQ. V was clipped by 2 bases and J by 5 bases, with 9 bases between them. This CDR3 is built from 13 residues.

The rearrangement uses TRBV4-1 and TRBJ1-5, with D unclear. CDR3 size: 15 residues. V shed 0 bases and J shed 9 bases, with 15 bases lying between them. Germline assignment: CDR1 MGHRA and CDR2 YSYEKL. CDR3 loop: CASSQDQLSVRPQHF. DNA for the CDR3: TGCGCCAGCAGCCAAGATCAACTATCTGTTCGGCCCCAGCATTTT.

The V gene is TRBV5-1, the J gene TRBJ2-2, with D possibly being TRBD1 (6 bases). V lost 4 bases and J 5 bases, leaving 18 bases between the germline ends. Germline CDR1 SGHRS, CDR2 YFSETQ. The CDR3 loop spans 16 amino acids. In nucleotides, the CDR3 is TGCGCCAGCAGCCCGCACGGGACATCGGGGACCGGGGAGCTGTTTTTT. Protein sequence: CASSPHGTSGTGELFF.

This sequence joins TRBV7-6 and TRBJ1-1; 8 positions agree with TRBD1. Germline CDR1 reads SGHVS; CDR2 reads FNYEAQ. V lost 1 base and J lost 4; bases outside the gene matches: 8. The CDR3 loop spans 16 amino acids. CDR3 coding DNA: TGTGCCAGCAGCTTAGGGTACGCACAGGGGGTCACTGAAGCTTTCTTT. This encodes CASSLGYAQGVTEAFF.

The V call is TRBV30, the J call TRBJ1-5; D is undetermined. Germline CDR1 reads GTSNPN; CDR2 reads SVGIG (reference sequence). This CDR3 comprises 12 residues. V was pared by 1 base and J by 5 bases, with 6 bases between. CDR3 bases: TGTGCCTGGAGTGCGGTCGATCAGCCCCAGCATTTT. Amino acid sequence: CAWSAVDQPQHF.

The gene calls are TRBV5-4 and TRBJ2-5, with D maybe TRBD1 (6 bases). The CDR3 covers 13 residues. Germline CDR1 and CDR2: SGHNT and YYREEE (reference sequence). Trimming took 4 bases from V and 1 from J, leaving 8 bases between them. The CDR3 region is CASSQGPQETQYF. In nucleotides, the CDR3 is TGTGCCAGCAGCCAGGGGCCCCAAGAGACCCAGTACTTC.

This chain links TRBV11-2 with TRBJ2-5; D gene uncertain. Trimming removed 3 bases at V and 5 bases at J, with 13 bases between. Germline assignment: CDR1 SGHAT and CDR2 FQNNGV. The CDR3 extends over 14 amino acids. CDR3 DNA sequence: TGTGCCAGCAGCTTTTCCGCCGGGTCTGAGACCCAGTACTTC. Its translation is CASSFSAGSETQYF.

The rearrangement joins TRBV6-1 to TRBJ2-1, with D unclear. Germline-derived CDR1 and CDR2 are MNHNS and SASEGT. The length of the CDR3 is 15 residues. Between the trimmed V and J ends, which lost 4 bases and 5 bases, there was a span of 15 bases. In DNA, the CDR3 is TGTGCCAGCAGTGCCTTTGGGGTTGAGGACAATGAGCAGTTCTTC. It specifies CASSAFGVEDNEQFF.

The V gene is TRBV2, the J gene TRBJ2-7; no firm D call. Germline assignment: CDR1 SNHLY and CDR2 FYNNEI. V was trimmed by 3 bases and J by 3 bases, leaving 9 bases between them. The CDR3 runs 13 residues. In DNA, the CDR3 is TGTGCCAGCAGTGACACAGCTAACTACGAGCAGTACTTC. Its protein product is CASSDTANYEQYF.

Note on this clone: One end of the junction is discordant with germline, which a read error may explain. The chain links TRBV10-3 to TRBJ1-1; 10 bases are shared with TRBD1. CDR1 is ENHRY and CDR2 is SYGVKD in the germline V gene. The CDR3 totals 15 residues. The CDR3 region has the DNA TGTGCCGTCAGAGCCGGGACAGGGGTTAACACTGAAGCTTTCTTT. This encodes CAVRAGTGVNTEAFF.